The rows below give T cell receptor beta chains drawn from one sample of a study of OX40 agonist ivuxolimab in advanced cancers. Profiling relied on immunoSEQ multiplex PCR, and the TCRdb table lists in-frame clones only, not all of them. The sample has approximately 84,000 clones, 85% to 95% seen once; the top ten hold roughly 0.4%. The source was CD4+ or CD8+ T cells sorted from blood, collected in a trial of the OX40 agonist ivuxolimab. These receptor sequences come from an adult with an advanced solid tumor such as melanoma, head and neck, liver or kidney cancer. Both conserved end residues are part of each CDR3. Fields, in order: clone size, J gene, D gene, V gene, CDR3 protein, CDR3 DNA. A D gene is named only where the DNA matches it firmly. A row's size may be missing; if present it is once, few, many or a size class.

>.|TRBJ1-1|.|TRBV5-1
CASSGQENTEAFF
TGCGCCAGCAGCGGGCAGGAGAACACTGAAGCTTTCTTT
>.|TRBJ1-1|.|TRBV19
CASSMSGRGTEAFF
TGTGCCAGTAGTATGTCGGGGAGGGGAACTGAAGCTTTCTTT
>.|TRBJ2-3|TRBD2|TRBV5-1
CASSLAGVGPDTQYF
TGCGCCAGCAGTTTAGCGGGGGTGGGGCCAGATACGCAGTATTTT
>.|TRBJ1-5|.|TRBV7-9
CASSPLGGNQPQHF
TGTGCCAGCAGCCCCCTGGGGGGTAATCAGCCCCAGCATTTT
>.|TRBJ1-2|TRBD1|TRBV5-5
CASSLQGQGNYGYTF
TGTGCCAGCAGCTTACAGGGACAGGGCAACTATGGCTACACCTTC
>.|TRBJ1-5|.|TRBV27
CASRCPGPHNQPQHF
TGTGCCAGCAGGTGTCCCGGCCCCCACAATCAGCCCCAGCATTTT
>.|TRBJ2-7|.|TRBV4-2
CASSQEWTNHYEQYF
TGTGCCAGCAGCCAAGAATGGACAAACCATTACGAGCAGTACTTC
>.|TRBJ2-3|.|TRBV7-2
CASSYTEPDTQYF
TGTGCCAGCAGCTACACGGAGCCAGATACGCAGTATTTT
>.|TRBJ2-4|.|TRBV6-1
CASSEGRFGKNIQYF
TGTGCCAGCAGTGAAGGGAGGTTCGGCAAAAACATTCAGTACTTC
>.|TRBJ2-7|.|TRBV21-1
CASSSQGDPGQSYEQYF
TGTGCCAGCAGCTCTCAGGGGGATCCGGGACAGAGTTACGAGCAGTACTTC
>.|TRBJ2-7|TRBD2|TRBV11-2
CASSSLLPGRVGTLLKQYF
TGTGCCAGCAGCTCTTTGCTGCCGGGGAGGGTGGGTACTCTCCTAAAGCAGTACTTC
>few|TRBJ1-5|.|TRBV5-4
CASSLVGQPLHQPQHF
TGTGCCAGCAGCTTGGTTGGACAGCCCTTACATCAGCCCCAGCATTTT
>.|TRBJ1-2|.|TRBV7-8
CASSLNVQGQGYTF
TGTGCCAGCAGCTTAAACGTACAGGGTCAAGGCTACACCTTC
>once|TRBJ2-5|.|TRBV29-1
CSVDSDQETQYF
TGCAGCGTAGACAGCGATCAAGAGACCCAGTACTTC
>.|TRBJ2-7|TRBD2|TRBV4-2
CASSKTSGSSYEQYF
TGTGCCAGCAGCAAAACTAGCGGGAGCTCCTACGAGCAGTACTTC
>.|TRBJ2-7|TRBD1|TRBV4-2
CASSQHRDRVTGEQYF
TGTGCCAGCAGCCAGCACCGGGACAGGGTAACGGGCGAGCAGTACTTC
>.|TRBJ2-2|.|TRBV5-1
CATRERSTGELFF
TGCGCCACACGGGAGAGGAGCACCGGGGAGCTGTTTTTT
>once|TRBJ2-2|.|TRBV2
CASSGTSLATGELFF
TGTGCCAGCAGCGGGACCTCCCTGGCCACCGGGGAGCTGTTTTTT
>.|TRBJ1-5|.|TRBV6-1
CASSEALPGGQHF
TGTGCCAGCAGTGAAGCGCTTCCGGGTGGCCAGCATTTT
>.|TRBJ1-1|.|TRBV6-5
CASSYNSGTEAFF
TGTGCCAGCAGTTATAATAGCGGCACTGAAGCTTTCTTT
>once|TRBJ2-3|TRBD1|TRBV25-1
CASTTGGSTDTQYF
TGTGCCAGCACTACAGGGGGCAGCACAGATACGCAGTATTTT
>.|TRBJ2-5|TRBD2|TRBV9
CASSARDYRQETQYF
TGTGCCAGCAGCGCCCGGGACTACCGGCAAGAGACCCAGTACTTC
>.|TRBJ2-7|TRBD1|TRBV7-9
CASSLSGQGAYEQYF
TGTGCCAGCAGCTTATCGGGACAGGGGGCCTACGAGCAGTACTTC
>.|TRBJ1-2|.|TRBV6-5
CASSPPDREGYGYTF
TGTGCCAGCAGTCCCCCAGACAGAGAGGGCTATGGCTACACCTTC
>.|TRBJ2-7|.|TRBV11-3
CASSFYGNSYEQYF
TGTGCCAGCAGCTTTTACGGTAACTCCTACGAGCAGTACTTC
>.|TRBJ2-2|TRBD2|TRBV18
CASSQNSGGANTGELFF
TGTGCCAGCTCACAAAACAGCGGGGGGGCGAACACCGGGGAGCTGTTTTTT
>.|TRBJ2-3|TRBD2|TRBV4-2
CASSPLGSGGPSLTDTQYF
TGTGCCAGCAGCCCCCTGGGTAGCGGGGGGCCATCCCTCACAGATACGCAGTATTTT
>.|TRBJ2-5|TRBD2|TRBV7-7
CASSPGLAGLQETQYF
TGTGCCAGCAGCCCAGGACTAGCGGGCCTCCAAGAGACCCAGTACTTC
>.|TRBJ2-7|TRBD1|TRBV11-2
CASSSLKVAGTGVPHEQYF
TGTGCCAGCAGCTCTCTAAAGGTCGCCGGGACAGGGGTCCCCCACGAGCAGTACTTC
>.|TRBJ2-2|.|TRBV18
CASSPFSRGGTGELFF
TGTGCCAGCTCACCTTTCAGCAGGGGTGGTACCGGGGAGCTGTTTTTT
>.|TRBJ2-7|.|TRBV5-8
CASSFRASLYEQYF
TGTGCCAGCAGCTTTAGGGCCTCCCTCTACGAGCAGTACTTC
>.|TRBJ2-5|.|TRBV29-1
CSVLGPEETQYF
TGCAGCGTGTTGGGGCCTGAAGAGACCCAGTACTTC
>.|TRBJ1-6|.|TRBV6-6
CASSYSLRGVIPLHF
TGTGCCAGCAGTTACTCTTTGAGGGGTGTGATACCCCTCCACTTT
>.|TRBJ2-7|TRBD1|TRBV11-3
CASSLGQGAYEQYF
TGTGCCAGCAGCTTAGGACAGGGAGCCTACGAGCAGTACTTC
>once|TRBJ2-5|TRBD2|TRBV6-5
CASSFSGGEGETQYF
TGTGCCAGCAGTTTCAGCGGGGGGGAGGGGGAGACCCAGTACTTC
>.|TRBJ2-2|.|TRBV7-2
CASSPSGAGNTGELFF
TGTGCCAGCAGCCCATCAGGGGCCGGGAACACCGGGGAGCTGTTTTTT
>.|TRBJ1-1|.|TRBV7-9
CASSLDSGGEAFF
TGTGCCAGCAGCTTAGATTCCGGGGGTGAAGCTTTCTTT
>.|TRBJ1-6|.|TRBV6-5
CASSYSGPYNSPLHF
TGTGCCAGCAGTTACTCCGGGCCCTATAATTCACCCCTCCACTTT
>.|TRBJ1-2|TRBD1|TRBV5-6
CASSSWSGGFEGYTF
TGTGCCAGCAGCTCATGGTCAGGGGGCTTTGAAGGCTACACCTTC
>.|TRBJ2-7|.|TRBV6-5
CASSSFRDNSYEQYF
TGTGCCAGCAGTTCTTTCCGAGACAACTCCTACGAGCAGTACTTC
>.|TRBJ2-3|.|TRBV28
CASSQGGAGTDTQYF
TGTGCCAGCAGCCAAGGGGGGGCGGGCACAGATACGCAGTATTTT
>.|TRBJ1-5|.|TRBV19
CASSSIGSEQAQHF
TGTGCCAGTTCTAGTATAGGGTCAGAGCAGGCGCAGCATTTT
>.|TRBJ2-5|.|TRBV28
CASSFWGRAAPSGTPYQETQYF
TGTGCCAGCAGTTTTTGGGGGCGGGCAGCCCCGAGCGGGACCCCCTACCAAGAGACCCAGTACTTC
>.|TRBJ1-2|TRBD1|TRBV28
CASSSGDRGRDGYTF
TGTGCCAGCAGTTCCGGGGACAGGGGGCGCGATGGCTACACCTTC
>.|TRBJ1-3|.|TRBV11-3
CASSLEGSSGNTIYF
TGTGCCAGCAGCTTAGAAGGCTCCTCTGGAAACACCATATATTTT
>.|TRBJ2-1|.|TRBV6-6
CASTQTAVYNEQFF
TGTGCCAGCACCCAGACAGCAGTCTACAATGAGCAGTTCTTC
>.|TRBJ1-6|.|TRBV19
CASRAGQAHSPLHF
TGTGCCAGTAGAGCCGGACAAGCACATTCACCCCTCCACTTT
>.|TRBJ1-2|.|TRBV7-2
CASSTGLGNGYTF
TGTGCCAGCAGCACCGGACTGGGGAATGGCTACACCTTC
>.|TRBJ2-7|TRBD2|TRBV10-1
CASSRAGGANEQYF
TGCGCCAGCAGTAGAGCGGGAGGAGCGAACGAGCAGTACTTC